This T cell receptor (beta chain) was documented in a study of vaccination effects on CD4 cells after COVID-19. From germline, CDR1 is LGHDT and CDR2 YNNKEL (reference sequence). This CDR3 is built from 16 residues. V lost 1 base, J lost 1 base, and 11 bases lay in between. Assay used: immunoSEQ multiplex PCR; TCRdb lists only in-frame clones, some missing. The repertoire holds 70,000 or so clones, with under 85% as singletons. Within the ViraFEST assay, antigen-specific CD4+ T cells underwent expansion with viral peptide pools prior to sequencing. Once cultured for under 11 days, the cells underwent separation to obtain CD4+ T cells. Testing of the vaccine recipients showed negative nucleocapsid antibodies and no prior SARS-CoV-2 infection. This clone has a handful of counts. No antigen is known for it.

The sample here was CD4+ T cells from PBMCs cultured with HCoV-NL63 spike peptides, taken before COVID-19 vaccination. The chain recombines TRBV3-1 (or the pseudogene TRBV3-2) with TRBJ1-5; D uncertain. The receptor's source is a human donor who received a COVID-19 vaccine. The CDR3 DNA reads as TGTGCCAGCAGCCAAGGTTTGGAGTACAGCAATCAGCCCCAGCATTTT. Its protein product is CASSQGLEYSNQPQHF.